Following are 16 T cell receptor beta chains from one sample sequenced in a study of T cells in women clearing cervical HPV infection. The protocol was immunoSEQ multiplex PCR, while the TCRdb copy is restricted to in-frame clones and leaves out a portion. This sample lists 30,000 to 40,000 clones; its ten largest clones have approximately 6.6%. The source material was blood buffy coat. These receptor sequences come from a woman aged 18-70 years with a cervical HPV16 infection that either progressed to CIN3+ or cleared (not recorded which).

For this clone: The read is 3 residues too short to cover the CDR3 end, so that end is filled in from the germline J gene. V usage is TRBV10-3 and J usage is TRBJ1-3; no definite D call. The germline V gene has CDR1 ENHRY and CDR2 SYGVKD. The CDR3 consists of 13 residues. V was trimmed by 8 bases and J by 0 bases, leaving 8 bases between them. The CDR3 sequence is CAISEASGNTIYF. CDR3 DNA, as far as it was read: TGTGCCATCTCTGAGGCCTCTGGAAACACC.

A remark on this clone: The read terminates 3 residues ahead of where the CDR3 ends, so the germline J gene completes it. The chain has TRBV30 and TRBJ1-4, with D possibly matching TRBD1 (5 bases). CDR1 GTSNPN and CDR2 SVGIG come from the germline V gene (reference sequence). The CDR3 consists of 13 residues. The part of the CDR3 DNA that was read is TGTGCCTGGAATACCCAGGGAGGATCACCA. Its protein is CAWNTQGGSP. The CDR3 reads in full as CAWNTQGGSPLFF.

Turning to this clone: The CDR3 extends 3 residues past the end of the read, so its final part is completed from the germline J gene. The V and J genes are TRBV5-4 and TRBJ2-3, with D possibly being TRBD1 (8 bases). The CDR3 contains 16 residues. Germline V gene data show CDR1 as SGHNT and CDR2 as YYREEE (reference sequence). CDR3 loop: CASSLVGTGAGETQYF. The DNA read from the CDR3 is TGTGCCAGCAGCTTGGTGGGGACAGGTGCGGGGGAGACG.

Concerning this clone itself: The missing CDR3 end, 3 residues past where the read stops, is filled in from the germline J gene. This sequence joins TRBV5-1 and TRBJ1-1, with D possibly being TRBD1 (5 bases). The CDR3 has 13 amino acids. V shed 3 bases and J shed 0 bases, with 6 bases lying between them. The V gene's germline CDR1 is SGHRS and CDR2 YFSETQ. The CDR3 is CASSSTVNTEAFF. The covered CDR3 bases are TGCGCCAGCAGCTCGACAGTGAACACTGAA.

About this clone: The CDR3 end lies 3 residues beyond the end of the read and is filled in from the germline J gene. J is TRBJ2-3 and V is TRBV5-6; no definite D call. The CDR3 is made up of 11 amino acids. Trimming pared 4 bases from V and 2 bases from J, leaving 2 bases between. CDR1 is SGHDT and CDR2 is YYEEEE in the germline V gene. The sequenced CDR3 bases are TGTGCCAGCAGCCTCACAGATACG. Translation: CASSLTDT. The entire CDR3 reads CASSLTDTQYF. The whole variable domain, filled in from reference TRBV5-6 and TRBJ2-3, reads DAGVTQSPTHLIKTRGQQVTLRCSPKSGHDTVSWYQQALGQGPQFIFQYYEEEERQRGNFPDRFSGHQFPNYSSELNVNALLLGDSALYLCASSLTDTQYFGPGTRLTVL.

A word on this clone: The read terminates 3 residues before the CDR3 end, so the remaining end is supplied by the germline J gene. The chain employs TRBV4-1 and TRBJ1-2, with D perhaps matching TRBD1 (5 bases). Germline-derived CDR1 and CDR2 are MGHRA and YSYEKL. The CDR3 is made up of 16 amino acids. Partial CDR3 DNA: TGCGCCAGCAGCCAAGATCTGGTGGCAGGGCAGCTAGGC. The encoded protein is CASSQDLVAGQLG. The entire CDR3 protein reads CASSQDLVAGQLGYTF.

Notes on this clone: The read comes to an end 3 residues before the CDR3 does, leaving the germline J gene to fill in the end. The chain couples TRBV5-1 to TRBJ1-1, with 7 bases lining up with TRBD1. The CDR3 is 14 amino acids. Germline V gene lookup returns CDR1 SGHRS and CDR2 YFSETQ. The V gene end was trimmed by 7 bases and the J gene end by 3 bases; junction bases not matched to a gene: 9. Here the CDR3 reads CASSRTGSHTEAFF. The CDR3 DNA, read in part, is TGCGCCAGCTCCCGGACAGGAAGTCACACTGAA.

With regard to this clone: The observed sequence ends 3 residues before the CDR3 terminus, with the missing tail filled in from the germline J gene. J is TRBJ2-5 and V is TRBV20-1; 9 nucleotides agree with TRBD2. The CDR3 runs to 13 residues. Per germline, CDR1 DFQATT and CDR2 SNEGSKA (reference sequence). J gave up 5 bases and V 3 bases, and 4 bases lay outside the gene matches. This chain's CDR3 is CSARAGGPETQYF. The CDR3 DNA, read in part, is TGCAGTGCTAGGGCGGGAGGGCCGGAGACC.

Regarding this clone: The CDR3 end falls 3 residues outside the read, so it is completed with the germline J gene. The rearrangement joins TRBV4-1 to TRBJ2-3, with a weak D call TRBD1 (5 bases). This CDR3 spans 14 amino acids. Trimming cost V 4 bases and J 2 bases, with 10 bases left between them. Germline CDR1 is MGHRA and CDR2 is YSYEKL. The CDR3 is CASSPTAYTDTQYF. CDR3 DNA (partial): TGCGCCAGCAGCCCGACAGCTTACACAGATACG.

As regards this clone: Sequencing ends 3 residues short of the CDR3 end; the germline J gene provides the rest. The chain recombines TRBV5-8 with TRBJ2-7, with D unresolved. This CDR3 has 13 residues. CDR1 is SGHTS, CDR2 YDEGEE, per germline. V was pared by 2 bases and J by 0 bases, with 6 bases between. Incomplete CDR3 DNA: TGTGCCAGCAGCTTCTACCGCTCCTACGAG. It yields the protein CASSFYRSYE. The complete CDR3 sequence is CASSFYRSYEQYF.

A note on this clone: The CDR3 end is not reached by the read, which stops 3 residues before it; the germline J gene fills it in. V gene TRBV30 combines with J gene TRBJ2-2; 11 bases align to TRBD2. Losses at the gene ends were 3 bases for V and 4 bases for J; bases not matched to a gene: 19. The CDR3 has 20 residues. CDR1 is GTSNPN and CDR2 is SVGIG in the germline V gene (reference sequence). The CDR3: CAWSGGTIGSGRGSTGELFF. CDR3 DNA, as far as it was read: TGTGCCTGGAGCGGGGGGACTATTGGTAGCGGGAGGGGGAGCACCGGGGAG.

A word on this clone: The read falls 3 residues short of the CDR3 end, and the missing part is taken from the germline J gene. The chain employs TRBV7-9 and TRBJ2-1, with D possibly being TRBD2 (6 bases). The CDR3 is 14 residues long. Germline V gene lookup returns CDR1 SEHNR and CDR2 FQNEAQ (reference sequence). V lost 2 bases and J 6 bases, leaving 11 bases between the germline ends. CDR3 in amino acids: CASSLSVGGNEQFF. The CDR3 DNA, read in part, is TGTGCCAGCAGCTTAAGTGTGGGGGGCAATGAG. Together with reference TRBV7-9 and TRBJ2-1, the CDR3 gives the full variable domain: DTGVSQNPRHKITKRGQNVTFRCDPISEHNRLYWYRQTLGQGPEFLTYFQNEAQLEKSRLLSDRFSAERPKGSFSTLEIQRTEQGDSAMYLCASSLSVGGNEQFFGPGTRLTVL.

Details on this clone: The read comes to an end 3 residues before the CDR3 does, leaving the germline J gene to fill in the end. The gene calls are TRBV20-1 and TRBJ1-5; TRBD1 agrees at 9 bases. Trimming took 4 bases from V and 5 from J; bases not matched to a gene: 9. This CDR3 comprises 15 residues. CDR1 is DFQATT, CDR2 SNEGSKA, per germline (reference sequence). The CDR3 bases that were read are TGCAGTGCTAAGGACAGGGGTCGGGTAGATCAGCCC. Its translation is CSAKDRGRVDQP. The full CDR3 protein is CSAKDRGRVDQPQHF.

A remark on this clone: The read terminates 3 residues ahead of where the CDR3 ends, so the germline J gene completes it. V usage is TRBV5-5 and J usage is TRBJ1-5, with D possibly being TRBD1 (6 bases). The CDR3 runs to 15 residues. Trimming removed 0 bases from V and 4 bases from J, with 11 bases in between. CDR1 is SGHKS and CDR2 is YYEKEE in the germline V gene (reference sequence). The CDR3 loop is CASSLAAGENQPQHF. CDR3 DNA (partial): TGTGCCAGCAGCTTGGCGGCAGGGGAGAATCAGCCC. The whole variable domain, filled in from reference TRBV5-5 and TRBJ1-5, reads DAGVTQSPTHLIKTRGQQVTLRCSPISGHKSVSWYQQVLGQGPQFIFQYYEKEERGRGNFPDRFSARQFPNYSSELNVNALLLGDSALYLCASSLAAGENQPQHFGDGTRLSIL.

In regard to this clone: With the read ending 3 residues before the CDR3 end, the germline J gene is used to fill in that end. V usage is TRBV30 and J usage is TRBJ2-4; TRBD1 aligns across 9 bases. This CDR3 region has 17 residues. Germline V gene lookup returns CDR1 GTSNPN and CDR2 SVGIG (reference sequence). CDR3 bases read: TGTGCCTGGAGTTGGGGGACAGGGAGGCCCCTTGGGCAGCCT. This gives the protein CAWSWGTGRPLGQP. The entire CDR3 protein is CAWSWGTGRPLGQPQYF. Based on the CDR3 plus reference TRBV30 and TRBJ2-4, the full variable domain is SQTIHQWPATLVQPVGSPLSLECTVEGTSNPNLYWYRQAAGRGLQLLFYSVGIGQISSEVPQNLSASRPQDRQFILSSKKLLLSDSGFYLCAWSWGTGRPLGQPQYFGAGTRLSVL.

To note about this clone: The CDR3 extends 3 residues past the end of the read, so its final part is completed from the germline J gene. The V gene is TRBV15, the J gene TRBJ2-1, with TRBD2 identical over 15 bases. Looked up from germline, CDR1 is LNHNV and CDR2 is YYDKDF (reference sequence). CDR3 length: 20 residues. Trimming took 4 bases from V and 2 from J; bases not matched to a gene: 12. CDR3 DNA (partial): TGTGCCACCAGCAATTTTTTCGGGACTAGCGGGAGGTCGCCCTACAATGAG. Encoded protein: CATSNFFGTSGRSPYNE. The CDR3 in its entirety is CATSNFFGTSGRSPYNEQFF.